The TCR beta chain described here comes from a study of T cell responses to AZD1222 COVID-19 vaccine. The table came from immunoSEQ multiplex PCR; TCRdb's copy has only in-frame clones and leaves some out. The top ten hold 2.8% of the sample, which has about 100,000 clones, 70% to 90% seen once. Germline V gene data show CDR1 as SGHNT and CDR2 as YENEEA. V was trimmed by 1 base and J by 1 base, leaving 4 bases between them. The CDR3 covers 13 residues. The sequence derives from an adult in good health. The rearrangement links TRBV11-3 to TRBJ1-1; D gene uncertain. The material was peripheral blood, obtained on day 0 of AZD1222 vaccination. The CDR3 coding sequence is TGTGCCAGCAGCTTAGTGAAGAACACTGAAGCTTTCTTT. Translating gives CASSLVKNTEAFF.